The sequence of this T cell receptor beta chain was determined in a study of blood T cells in healthy people across ages (dated by TCRdb to the mid-2010s). Regarding the complete study: In model experiments, template switching captured about one uniquely barcoded TCR beta cDNA molecule for every two T cells. The study analyzed two additional independent replicas of 1 million unique cDNA reads from the same blood draw for two donors, one aged 18 to 30 and one aged 80 or older. To track age-related changes in TCR beta repertoire diversity, the study relied on deep sequencing normalized with unique cDNA molecular identifiers. Four age groups were formed from the donors: young (average approximately 15 years), middle-aged (around 37), aged (62) and long-lived (about 75).

The protocol used for the library was 5' RACE. The listed sequencing device is Illumina HiSeq 2500. A second 7 to 11 cycle PCR used a sample-barcoded 5' primer and a J-beta primer mix. A template-switch 5' adaptor carrying 12 random nucleotides introduced a unique molecular identifier onto each TCR beta cDNA molecule. Each sample yielded at least 3 million CDR3-containing paired-end reads. First-strand cDNA was synthesized from all RNA with the Mint cDNA synthesis kit, primed by a TRBC-specific oligonucleotide. All cDNA was treated with uracil-DNA glycosylase and then went through a first 18-cycle PCR with the universal primers M1SS and BC2_uni_R. The original pipeline was this. For normalization, 1 million high-quality reads were randomly selected from each sample, with every read carrying a distinct molecular identifier. Reads with shared molecular identifiers were discarded instead of being binned into consensus sequences. MiTCR, run with a Q25 quality threshold and the strictest error-elimination algorithm, handled CDR3 identification, clonotype clustering and error correction. A nonparametric unseen species model with Euler transformation was used to estimate lower-bound total TCR beta diversity. Starting from the raw public reads, TCRdb applied fastp trimming at Q25, assembled clones with MiXCR and retained in-frame beta chains. CDR3 protein sequences are deduplicated, and each keeps its most common genes and DNA. The V and J calls were not made by the authors but by TCRdb's processing. The table for this sample lists 800,000 or so distinct CDR3 sequences; 20% to 30% of them were counted only once. The ten largest clones add up to around 3.6% of the sample.

The donors were roughly 38 Caucasian individuals from Russia, aged roughly 6 to 90 years, who were systemically healthy. Each donor gave around 9 milliliters of peripheral blood, collected into EDTA-treated Vacutainer tubes. PBMCs were isolated by Ficoll-Paque density-gradient centrifugation, with at least 6.5 million obtained per sample. Total RNA was extracted from PBMCs with Trizol reagent, with at least 6 micrograms obtained per sample. Naive CD45RAhigh/CD27high T cell percentages were measured by flow cytometry on a PBMC aliquot from every donor. CDR1 and CDR2, looked up from the germline V gene (reference sequence), are DFQATT and SNEGSKA. The CDR3, from cysteine to phenylalanine, totals 14 residues. Of the read, only the CDR3 DNA is kept; its 42 bases are in frame from base 1. Trimming leaves V shorter by 4 bases and J shorter by 7 bases, with the junction holding 11 bases beyond the gene matches.

Results the study describes overall, beyond this receptor: The long-lived group showed more naive CD4+ T cells, fewer expanded clones and increased TCR diversity than the aged group, suggesting age selection. Estimates of total diversity based on one million sequenced T cells were considered lower bounds and underestimates. A strong correlation was found between observed TCR beta diversity and the percentage of naive T cells measured by flow cytometry. Because donor CMV infection status was unknown, age-related changes in expanded clonotypes were potentially confounded. Observed TCR beta diversity per million T cells fell roughly linearly with age, and a significant reduction was already apparent by age around 36. Since profiling was done on bulk unsorted PBMCs, naive and antigen-experienced compartments could not be conclusively compared.

This clonotype was seen a few times. The antigen it recognizes is unknown. Base qualities are not recorded, but no much larger clone differs from it by a single base. The data were also submitted as part of a second study, on T cells of mothers and their children. As noted in the second study: Nine systemically healthy Caucasian individuals served as donors, namely three mothers together with their six children. cDNA synthesis consumed the entire amount of extracted RNA, loaded at approximately 1.4 ug RNA in each 15 ul reaction. In the second PCR, the M1S primer introduced both the sample barcodes and 2-4 random nucleotides. Over 9 million TCR beta CDR3 reads were obtained for each mother, and approximately 3.2 million reads were obtained for each child. In both related and unrelated pairs, thymic selection shapes the output of TCR recombination in a similar way, with inherited differences having only a minor effect. Normalized repertoire overlap was always found to be slightly, but never significantly, higher in related mother-child pairs than in unrelated mother-child pairs. No persistent microchimeric T cell clones were detected, at a sensitivity of roughly 99 clones per million clonotypes. Deep NGS was used in the study to compare the TCR beta repertoires of mothers and children and to look for features that separate related mother-child pairs from unrelated individuals. Mothers averaged approximately 41 +/- 4 years of age and children averaged around 10 +/- 4 years. After adapters were ligated using NEBNext reagents, the libraries underwent 100+100 nt paired-end sequencing on an Illumina HiSeq 2000. Mother and child libraries were prepared a month apart and sequenced in separate runs to prevent cross-contamination. For each donor, somewhere between roughly 500,000 and 2,100,000 distinct TCR beta clonotypes were identified. Naive TCR beta clonotypes were estimated from low-frequency clonotypes matched to each donor's FACS-determined naive share, without sorting.

The V and J segments used are TRBV20-1 and TRBJ1-1; the central 8 bases match TRBD1. The TCR comes from a boy under 18 in good health. Sequenced material: blood. The DNA sequence is TGCAGTGCTACAATGACAGGGGATGTCGGTGAAGCTTTCTTT. It translates as CSATMTGDVGEAFF.